A single T cell receptor (beta chain) is shown here with its context. Its antigen target is currently unknown. Sequencing ends 3 residues short of the CDR3 end; the germline J gene provides the rest. Every participant had a single incident cervical HPV16 infection, and prevalent HPV16 infections were excluded. Cervical HPV DNA was detected with MY09/MY11 PCR, and genotyping was done with dot-blot hybridization. Around 15 mL of heparinized blood was centrifuged, after which the buffy coat was aliquoted, frozen at -30 degrees C, and then stored at -80 degrees C. QIAGEN kits were used to extract genomic DNA from the buffy coat specimens. Trimmed from V: 6 bases; trimmed from J: 7 bases; junction bases lacking a gene match: 10. From the cysteine through the phenylalanine, the CDR3 covers 16 amino acids. The 39 bases shown cover part of the CDR3, and their frame starts at base 1. CDR1 and CDR2 are drawn from the germline V gene: MNHEY, SVGEGT.

The data derive from a study of T cells in women clearing cervical HPV infection (dated by TCRdb to between 2018 and 2020). Notes on the research overall: The cases were 25 to 30 women with histologically confirmed HPV16-related CIN3 or worse, and 2 of these cases were invasive cancers. The parent cohort enrolled roughly 9,400 women aged 18 or older in Guanacaste, Costa Rica, in 1993 to 1994 and followed the women for less than eight years. The 20 to 25 controls were women who cleared a single incident HPV16 infection within 12 months without developing precancer or cancer. Nested within Costa Rica's Guanacaste HPV Natural History Study, an exploratory proof-of-principle case-control study compared TCR repertoires across cervical HPV16 outcomes. Blood from cases was collected at the visit where the lesion was first found, while blood from controls was collected once the infection could no longer be detected. Five blinded duplicates per group were added as quality controls, giving some 60 samples: about 50 participants and roughly 10 replicates. Cases were matched to controls by age within five years and by the year the sample was collected. Cases had a median age of almost 35 years and controls had a median age of approximately 37, with no significant differences in baseline characteristics. Because only a few women had HLA typing data, the possibility that HLA type acted as a confounder could not be ruled out. Among cases, blood sampling occurred a median of around 160 days after lesion detection, with an interquartile range of roughly 90 to 200 days.

Using the immunoSEQ assay, multiplex PCR amplified TCR beta CDR3 regions from an average of approximately 1.1 ug of genomic DNA per sample. The assay corrected primer bias using a complete synthetic TCR repertoire to establish an amplification baseline. The amplicons were sequenced on the Illumina platform. The original pipeline was this. Sequences were error-corrected by clustering with frequency ratios and a modified nearest-neighbor algorithm and were then analyzed in the immunoSEQ Analyzer with IMGT gene definitions. At each rarefaction depth, TCR richness and evenness were averaged across 20 rarefaction repeats, and samples with fewer sequences than that depth were excluded. Relative abundances of V, D and J genes were compared between groups using Wilcoxon rank sum tests, with FDR correction applied. Blinded duplicates gave an intraclass correlation of under 97% for TCR richness and an average of roughly 82% across some 69 gene segments. TCRdb took over this immuneACCESS table, retaining in-frame rearrangements with V and J assigned. Such tables are incomplete; in checked studies, under half of the missing clones stem from an unresolved V gene, and the remainder is unexplained. The V and J calls and the clone size are those of that table, but D and trimming were determined from the DNA. The sample's table lists a count of tens of thousands of clones. The top ten hold 35% to 40% of the sample.

The paper as a whole reports these results and caveats: Random forest classifiers combining richness and V gene abundances distinguished cases from controls with an estimated AUC of approximately 0.83. Cases had lower TRBV6-7 relative abundance than controls (about 0.099% versus 0.16%; Bonferroni P = 0.0008). Because the number of T cells in each sample was unknown, differences in richness could reflect differing T-cell content rather than repertoire biology. TCR repertoire richness was significantly higher in CIN3+ cases than in controls across sequencing depths, while evenness did not differ. Because of the cross-sectional design, the study could not determine whether the associations came before infection or resulted from infection, and neither effector/memory subsets nor HPV-specific T cells were isolated.

The specimen sequenced was blood buffy coat. The TCR originated in a woman between 18 and 70 years old with a cervical HPV16 infection that either progressed to CIN3+ or cleared (not recorded which). The V and J genes are TRBV6-2 or TRBV6-3 and TRBJ1-5, with 12 bases aligning to TRBD1. This receptor carries the CDR3 CASSPAGTGGRQPQHF. The CDR3 DNA, read in part, is TGTGCCAGCAGCCCAGCCGGGACAGGGGGCCGACAGCCC.